The 30 T cell receptor beta chains below all came from one sample that was sequenced in a study of blood T cell repertoires in COVID-19. Sequencing used immunoSEQ multiplex PCR; TCRdb keeps in-frame clones, though not all of them. Of fewer than 250,000 clones detected, approximately 86% appear once; the ten largest clones hold roughly 3%. The sample consisted of peripheral blood. The receptors derive from a man aged 55 to 70 with acute or convalescent COVID-19.

This chain uses TRBV7-8 with TRBJ1-1; D is possibly TRBD1 (6 bases). The CDR3 covers 17 residues. The V end lost 2 bases, the J end lost 3 bases, and 19 bases lay between the germline ends. CDR1 SGHVS and CDR2 FQNEAQ come from the germline V gene. The CDR3 nucleotides read TGTGCCAGCAGCTTAATCGCAGGGGACGATCTGGACACTGAAGCTTTCTTT. It translates to CASSLIAGDDLDTEAFF.

For this clone: One junction end does not reproduce the germline sequence, and a read error may be involved. CDR3 amino acids: CASSQSSTGYPPEHF. The CDR3 region has the DNA TGTGCCAGCAGCCAAAGTTCAACAGGGTATCCGCCCGAGCATTTT. V and J are TRBV3-1 (or the pseudogene TRBV3-2) and TRBJ1-5, with a possible D match to TRBD1 (6 bases). The CDR3 contains 15 residues. CDR1 and CDR2 (germline): LGHDT, YNNKEL (reference sequence).

The rearrangement joins TRBV3-1 (or the pseudogene TRBV3-2) to TRBJ2-7, with TRBD1 matching over 8 bases. V lost 4 bases and J lost 1; bases outside the gene matches: 15. CDR1 and CDR2 from the germline V gene are LGHDT and YNNKEL (reference sequence). This CDR3 region has 18 residues. In nucleotides, the CDR3 is TGTGCCAGCAGCCCTACCCCCCAGGGGGCCCCCTCTTCCTACGAGCAGTACTTC. It encodes CASSPTPQGAPSSYEQYF.

The chain uses TRBV19 and TRBJ2-1; possibly TRBD2 for D (5 bases). The CDR3 covers 17 residues. The germline V gene has CDR1 LNHDA and CDR2 SQIVND (reference sequence). The ends were cut back, 1 base at V and 0 bases at J, with 13 bases in the middle. In DNA form, the CDR3 reads TGTGCCAGTAGTATAGGATCGACGGGGAGCTCCTACAATGAGCAGTTCTTC. This sequence encodes CASSIGSTGSSYNEQFF.

The CDR3 region is CASRGATVNSPLHF. In DNA form, the CDR3 reads TGTGCCAGCCGCGGCGCGACGGTTAATTCACCCCTCCACTTT. The chain has TRBV11-2 and TRBJ1-6; D is unclear. The ends were cut back, 8 bases at V and 6 bases at J, with 14 bases in the middle. CDR3 length: 14 amino acids. Germline V gene data show CDR1 as SGHAT and CDR2 as FQNNGV. The full variable domain, in which reference TRBV11-2 and TRBJ1-6 provide the parts outside the CDR3, is EAGVAQSPRYKIIEKRQSVAFWCNPISGHATLYWYQQILGQGPKLLIQFQNNGVVDDSQLPKDRFSAERLKGVDSTLKIQPAKLEDSAVYLCASRGATVNSPLHFGNGTRLTVT.

The chain is built from TRBV4-3 and TRBJ2-3; D gene uncertain. Trimming removed 0 bases at V and 3 bases at J, with 7 bases between. The germline V gene encodes CDR1 LGHNA and CDR2 YSLEER. The CDR3 is 14 amino acids. The CDR3 DNA sequence: TGCGCCAGCAGCCAAGATCTTAGTACAGATACGCAGTATTTT. Translating gives CASSQDLSTDTQYF.

The gene calls are TRBV5-1 and TRBJ2-5, with D unresolved. This CDR3 region has 13 residues. Between the trimmed V and J ends, which lost 1 base and 3 bases, there was a span of 7 bases. From germline, CDR1 is SGHRS and CDR2 YFSETQ. CDR3 sequence reads: CASSLKSEETQYF. The CDR3 DNA follows: TGCGCCAGCAGCTTGAAAAGCGAAGAGACCCAGTACTTC. Variable domain in full (rest from reference TRBV5-1 and TRBJ2-5): KAGVTQTPRYLIKTRGQQVTLSCSPISGHRSVSWYQQTPGQGLQFLFEYFSETQRNKGNFPGRFSGRQFSNSRSEMNVSTLELGDSALYLCASSLKSEETQYFGPGTRLLVL.

The rearrangement links TRBV3-1 (or the pseudogene TRBV3-2) to TRBJ2-7, with 15 bases fitting TRBD2. V dropped 3 bases and J dropped 7; count of bases not matched to a gene: 4. CDR1 and CDR2 (germline): LGHDT, YNNKEL (reference sequence). The CDR3 has 15 amino acids. CDR3 region: CASSHGLAGGNEQYF. In nucleotides, the CDR3 is TGTGCCAGCAGCCACGGACTAGCGGGGGGGAATGAGCAGTACTTC.

The chain joins TRBV5-1 to TRBJ1-3; D ambiguous. This CDR3 contains 18 residues. Germline V gene sequence: CDR1 SGHRS, CDR2 YFSETQ. Trimming removed 4 bases at V and 3 bases at J, with 23 bases between. The CDR3 loop reads CASSPQSGAGLGGNTIYF. DNA of the CDR3: TGCGCCAGCAGCCCCCAGTCAGGTGCTGGTTTAGGTGGAAACACCATATATTTT.

J is TRBJ1-6 and V is TRBV19; 12 positions match TRBD1. The CDR3 runs 15 residues. The V gene end was trimmed by 3 bases and the J gene end by 10 bases; junction bases not matched to a gene: 4. CDR1 and CDR2 (germline): LNHDA, SQIVND (reference sequence). DNA of the CDR3: TGTGCCAGTAGTATCGGGACAGGGGGCCGATCACCCCTCCACTTT. Translation: CASSIGTGGRSPLHF. The full variable domain, rest sourced from reference TRBV19 and TRBJ1-6, is DGGITQSPKYLFRKEGQNVTLSCEQNLNHDAMYWYRQDPGQGLRLIYYSQIVNDFQKGDIAEGYSVSREKKESFPLTVTSAQKNPTAFYLCASSIGTGGRSPLHFGNGTRLTVT.

This clone was recorded only once. The V gene is TRBV21-1, the J gene TRBJ2-3; TRBD2 is taken as the D call from the table, unchecked against the DNA. TRBV21-1 is classified as a pseudogene. The CDR3 consists of 19 residues. In nucleotides, the CDR3 is TGTGCCAGCAGCAAAGTGTCCCCCCACCTAGCGGGGGGCACAGATACGCAGTATTTT. Amino acids: CASSKVSPHLAGGTDTQYF.

The DNA of the CDR3 is TGTGCCAGCAGTCCACCTAAGCGGGGGGTCTCCTACAATGAGCAGTTCTTC. Translating it yields CASSPPKRGVSYNEQFF. The chain uses TRBV27 and TRBJ2-1; 9 bases are shared with TRBD2. CDR3 size: 17 residues. Trimming removed 5 bases from V and 0 bases from J; junction bases left unmatched: 8. Germline V gene sequence: CDR1 MNHEY, CDR2 SMNVEV (reference sequence).

This clone was picked up one time. V and J are TRBV6-6 and TRBJ1-2, with D perhaps TRBD1 (5 bases). V was pared by 11 bases and J by 0 bases, with 22 bases between. This CDR3 contains 16 residues. The germline V gene has CDR1 MNHNY and CDR2 SVGAGI (reference sequence). CDR3 bases: TGTGCCGGGGGAGGAGTAGGGGCCTCTACTAACTATGGCTACACCTTC. This encodes CAGGGVGASTNYGYTF.

CDR3: CASSLAPGTANYGYTF. In nucleotides, the CDR3 is TGTGCCAGCAGCTTAGCTCCCGGGACAGCCAACTATGGCTACACCTTC. J is TRBJ1-2 and V is TRBV7-2, with TRBD1 identical over 7 bases. Germline V gene lookup returns CDR1 SGHTA and CDR2 FQGNSA. The CDR3 has 16 amino acids. V lost 0 bases and J lost 2; bases outside the gene matches: 6.

The CDR3 here is CASSLRGAASYNEQFF. CDR3 coding DNA: TGTGCCAGCAGCTTACGCGGGGCAGCCTCCTACAATGAGCAGTTCTTC. The genes are TRBV11-2 and TRBJ2-1, with D possibly being TRBD2 (6 bases). CDR1 is SGHAT and CDR2 is FQNNGV in the germline V gene. The CDR3 is 16 amino acids. Trimming took 2 bases from V and 0 from J, leaving 11 bases between them.

The chain uses TRBV7-9 and TRBJ2-7, with a weak D call TRBD2 (7 bases). V gave up 1 base and J gave up 5 bases, with 15 bases separating them. Germline values: CDR1 SEHNR, CDR2 FQNEAQ (reference sequence). The CDR3 runs 15 residues. The CDR3 sequence is CASSLVKGGGDEQYF. DNA for the CDR3: TGTGCCAGCAGCTTAGTCAAGGGAGGGGGAGACGAGCAGTACTTC.

This clone was seen once. CDR3 protein: CASSEIYPRDSDYPAYEQYF. The CDR3 DNA sequence: TGCGCCAGCAGTGAGATTTATCCCCGGGACAGCGACTACCCAGCCTACGAGCAGTACTTC. The chain has TRBV10-1 and TRBJ2-7, with 7 positions matching TRBD1. The CDR3 covers 20 residues. The V segment lost 2 bases and the J segment 2 bases; nucleotides outside the gene matches: 21. Germline V gene data show CDR1 as WNHNN and CDR2 as SYGVQD (reference sequence).

The chain is built from TRBV27 and TRBJ2-1, with 12 bases fitting TRBD2. CDR1 and CDR2 (germline): MNHEY, SMNVEV (reference sequence). Trimming at V came to 5 bases and at J to 7 bases, leaving 9 bases not matched to a gene. CDR3 length: 16 amino acids. The CDR3 bases are TGTGCCAGCAGTAGTGGACTAGCGGGGTTCGGGAATGAGCAGTTCTTC. It yields the protein CASSSGLAGFGNEQFF.

The chain uses TRBV15 and TRBJ1-1; maybe TRBD1 (5 bases). The V end lost 4 bases, the J end lost 1 base, and 10 bases lay between the germline ends. The CDR3 length is 14 residues. CDR1 is LNHNV, CDR2 YYDKDF, per germline (reference sequence). The CDR3 nucleotides read TGTGCCACCAGCACACGACAGACGAACACTGAAGCTTTCTTT. This encodes CATSTRQTNTEAFF.

The chain has TRBV7-9 and TRBJ1-1; TRBD1 agrees at 8 bases. CDR1 and CDR2 (germline): SEHNR, FQNEAQ (reference sequence). Unmatched junction bases numbered 5, after V lost 4 bases and J lost 1 base. The CDR3 runs to 15 residues. Here the CDR3 reads CASSYLQGANTEAFF. CDR3 bases: TGTGCCAGCAGCTACCTGCAGGGGGCGAACACTGAAGCTTTCTTT. Full variable domain (rest looked up from reference TRBV7-9 and TRBJ1-1): DTGVSQNPRHKITKRGQNVTFRCDPISEHNRLYWYRQTLGQGPEFLTYFQNEAQLEKSRLLSDRFSAERPKGSFSTLEIQRTEQGDSAMYLCASSYLQGANTEAFFGQGTRLTVV.

The J gene is TRBJ2-3, the V gene TRBV5-1, with D perhaps matching TRBD2 (7 bases). Germline CDR1 and CDR2: SGHRS and YFSETQ. The CDR3 is 15 residues long. V was pared by 1 base and J by 2 bases, with 11 bases between. The CDR3 sequence is CASSLKRDNTDTQYF. CDR3 nucleotides: TGCGCCAGCAGCTTGAAGCGGGACAACACAGATACGCAGTATTTT.

V and J are TRBV6-5 and TRBJ2-2, with a possible D match to TRBD2 (5 bases). The CDR3 spans 15 residues. V dropped 1 base and J dropped 5 bases, with 11 bases sitting between them. Germline CDR1 and CDR2: MNHEY and SVGAGI. In DNA form, the CDR3 reads TGTGCCAGCAGTTACTTGGCAGGAGGAACCGGGGAGCTGTTTTTT. The encoded protein is CASSYLAGGTGELFF.

The sample holds one count of this clone. The V call is TRBV10-3, the J call TRBJ2-1; 15 positions agree with TRBD2. The junction had 4 bases not matched to a gene; V was cut back by 6 bases and J by 7 bases. The CDR3 is 15 amino acids. Germline-derived CDR1 and CDR2 are ENHRY and SYGVKD. CDR3 sequence (DNA): TGTGCCATCAGGCCGGGACTAGCGGGGGGAAATGAGCAGTTCTTC. As protein: CAIRPGLAGGNEQFF.

The V and J genes are TRBV4-3 and TRBJ2-2; 11 nucleotides align to TRBD1. CDR3 size: 17 residues. With V trimmed by 0 bases and J by 4 bases, 4 bases remained unmatched. In germline, CDR1 is LGHNA, CDR2 YSLEER. CDR3 loop: CASSQDLGTGGTGELFF. Written as DNA, the CDR3 is TGCGCCAGCAGCCAAGATCTGGGGACAGGGGGCACCGGGGAGCTGTTTTTT.

The V and J genes are TRBV7-2 and TRBJ2-2, with D unclear. Germline-derived CDR1 and CDR2 are SGHTA and FQGNSA. This CDR3 is built from 14 residues. Trimming shortened V by 1 base and J by 3 bases, and 6 bases separated the two germline ends. The CDR3 spells CASSLGQYTGELFF. The CDR3 coding sequence is TGTGCCAGCAGCTTAGGGCAGTACACCGGGGAGCTGTTTTTT.

This rearrangement joins TRBV5-1 to TRBJ1-5; 9 bases match TRBD1. The ends lost 0 bases at V and 2 bases at J; junction bases unmatched: 3. The germline gives CDR1 SGHRS, CDR2 YFSETQ. The CDR3 length is 16 residues. Here the CDR3 DNA reads TGCGCCAGCAGCTTGGACGGGACAGGGCGCAATCAGCCCCAGCATTTT. Translating gives CASSLDGTGRNQPQHF.

The chain couples TRBV15 to TRBJ1-1; 8 bases map to TRBD1. J was trimmed by 11 bases and V by 0 bases; bases with no gene match: 5. The CDR3 length is 13 residues. Looked up from germline, CDR1 is LNHNV and CDR2 is YYDKDF (reference sequence). Here the CDR3 reads CATSREDRVDAFF. Written as DNA, the CDR3 is TGTGCCACCAGCAGAGAGGACAGGGTAGATGCTTTCTTT.

This clone appeared once. This chain uses TRBV20-1 with TRBJ1-2; no clear D. V was shortened by 6 bases and J by 4 bases, with 9 bases between the two germline ends. From germline, CDR1 is DFQATT and CDR2 SNEGSKA (reference sequence). This CDR3 has 11 residues. The CDR3 reads CSAPGPYGYTF. CDR3 DNA: TGCAGTGCCCCAGGTCCCTATGGCTACACCTTC.

The chain recombines TRBV4-1 with TRBJ1-5; TRBD1 agrees at 10 bases. The germline gives CDR1 MGHRA, CDR2 YSYEKL. The trim removed 1 base at V and 6 bases at J, leaving 3 bases unmatched. CDR3 length: 15 residues. The CDR3 loop reads CASSQVGTGVQPQHF. The CDR3 nucleotides read TGCGCCAGCAGCCAAGTAGGGACAGGGGTTCAGCCCCAGCATTTT.

This clone was seen a handful of times. V gene TRBV5-1 combines with J gene TRBJ2-7; 14 bases line up with TRBD2. J lost 0 bases, V lost 4 bases, and 12 bases had no gene match. The CDR3 totals 19 residues. CDR1 and CDR2 from the germline V gene are SGHRS and YFSETQ. The CDR3 DNA follows: TGCGCCAGCAGCCCTAGCGGGACTAGCGGGGGCCATTACTCCTACGAGCAGTACTTC. It yields the protein CASSPSGTSGGHYSYEQYF.